This T cell receptor beta chain was captured in a study of early T cells in non-severe SARS-CoV-2 infection. Looking at the study overall: Unpaired chains resulted from sequencing bulk RNA of unsorted whole blood.

Study findings and constraints: Lookups in VDJdb leaned toward anti-spike CD8 responses and missed private and CD4 specificities.

CDR3 length: 16 residues. The V gene's germline CDR1 is LGHDT and CDR2 YNNKEL (reference sequence). V lost 0 bases, J lost 1 base, and 13 bases lay in between. This clonotype has a count of ten or more. The antigen is undetermined. Each single cDNA molecule received a unique molecular identifier. TCRdb fed the 5' RACE reads into MiXCR, producing one record per CDR3 protein. The data hold more than 90,000 distinct CDR3 sequences, with under 15% observed a single time. Material for sequencing was whole blood. The chain carries TRBV3-1 and TRBJ2-7, with D perhaps given as TRBD1 or TRBD2 (5 bases each). This TCR came from an adult who was a healthcare worker with PCR-confirmed SARS-CoV-2 infection or an uninfected control (not recorded which). CDR3 DNA sequence: TGTGCCAGCAGCCAAGATGTAGGGACCCTATCCTACGAGCAGTACTTC. Protein: CASSQDVGTLSYEQYF.